The 8 T cell receptor beta chains below all came from one sample that was sequenced in a study of memory CD4+ T cells and cytomegalovirus serostatus. TCRdb's copy holds only in-frame clones and misses some; the assay was immunoSEQ multiplex PCR. The sample yields 85,000 to 100,000 clones, under 90% seen once. Single viable CD3+CD4+CD8-CD45RO+ cells were sorted as the memory CD4+ T cells. Sample: memory CD4+ T cells from blood. The source of these receptors is an adult in good health and CMV-seropositive.

This clone was observed a handful of times. The chain joins TRBV2 to TRBJ2-2, with a weak D call TRBD2 (6 bases). Trimming cost V 5 bases and J 4 bases, with 14 bases left between them. This CDR3 region has 15 residues. The germline V gene has CDR1 SNHLY and CDR2 FYNNEI. The CDR3 DNA reads as TGTGCCAGCAGTAGGGACTTCGCGAGCACCGGGGAGCTGTTTTTT. The encoded protein is CASSRDFASTGELFF.

The rearrangement links TRBV6-5 to TRBJ1-2; weak D call: TRBD1 (5 bases). Trimming cost V 5 bases and J 4 bases, with 11 bases left between them. The CDR3 length is 13 residues. In germline, CDR1 is MNHEY, CDR2 SVGAGI. The CDR3 DNA sequence: TGTGCCAGCAGTGCGCAGGGTGGCTATGGCTACACCTTC. Encoded protein: CASSAQGGYGYTF.

V and J are TRBV5-4 and TRBJ1-1; D unclear. The CDR3 is 14 amino acids. V lost 1 base and J 4 bases, leaving 11 bases between the germline ends. CDR1 SGHNT and CDR2 YYREEE come from the germline V gene (reference sequence). The CDR3 region is CASSLFPWGTEAFF. DNA of the CDR3: TGTGCCAGCAGCTTGTTTCCCTGGGGCACTGAAGCTTTCTTT.

The rearrangement joins TRBV10-3 to TRBJ2-5, with 8 bases lining up with TRBD2. Germline CDR1 reads ENHRY; CDR2 reads SYGVKD. This CDR3 is 13 amino acids long. V was pared by 3 bases and J by 5 bases, with 2 bases of the junction left unmatched. CDR3 protein: CAISDRGGETQYF. The CDR3 DNA sequence: TGTGCCATCAGTGATCGGGGGGGGGAGACCCAGTACTTC.

This chain joins TRBV6-1 and TRBJ2-7; D is unclear. CDR3 length: 14 amino acids. Between the trimmed V and J ends, which lost 2 bases and 1 base, there was a span of 9 bases. Germline lookup yields CDR1 MNHNS and CDR2 SASEGT. CDR3 coding DNA: TGTGCCAGCAGTGAACTATGGGGTTCCTACGAGCAGTACTTC. As protein: CASSELWGSYEQYF.

CDR3 in DNA: TGTGCCAGCAGCGCGGACAGGGGGAGCACTGAAGCTTTCTTT. Translating gives CASSADRGSTEAFF. V gene TRBV5-4 combines with J gene TRBJ1-1; 10 nucleotides agree with TRBD1. Germline CDR1 SGHNT, CDR2 YYREEE (reference sequence). The length of the CDR3 is 14 residues. V trimming: 4 bases; J trimming: 4 bases; junction bases outside the gene matches: 4. Full variable domain (rest looked up from reference TRBV5-4 and TRBJ1-1): ETGVTQSPTHLIKTRGQQVTLRCSSQSGHNTVSWYQQALGQGPQFIFQYYREEENGRGNFPPRFSGLQFPNYSSELNVNALELDDSALYLCASSADRGSTEAFFGQGTRLTVV.

V is TRBV5-4 and J is TRBJ1-2, with D possibly TRBD1 on 5 matching bases. The CDR3 is 15 amino acids. Germline CDR1 SGHNT, CDR2 YYREEE (reference sequence). V shed 5 bases and J shed 5 bases, with 19 bases lying between them. DNA of the CDR3: TGTGCCAGCAGATCAGGGAGGGCGGCAGGGTATGGCTACACCTTC. This sequence encodes CASRSGRAAGYGYTF.

The V and J genes are TRBV19 and TRBJ1-1; weak D call: TRBD1 (5 bases). The CDR3 has 15 residues. Germline V gene sequence: CDR1 LNHDA, CDR2 SQIVND (reference sequence). V dropped 5 bases and J dropped 4 bases, with 17 bases sitting between them. CDR3 loop: CASSPAGGVLTEAFF. The CDR3 DNA is TGTGCCAGTAGTCCCGCCGGGGGGGTACTCACTGAAGCTTTCTTT.